The 13 T cell receptor beta chains given below trace back to one sample, sequenced in a study of shared clonotypes between healthy human individuals (TCRdb year 2020). Receptors were amplified or captured by the immunoSEQ multiplex PCR assay. TCRdb retrieved this table from immuneACCESS and kept in-frame rearrangements only. Not all clones are present; in checked studies, unresolved V genes account for under half, and no reason is known for the remainder. In this sample the table shows millions of clones, approximately 92% of which occur a single time. The ten biggest clones cover around 0.14% of the sample. Input material: naive CD4+ T cells sorted from blood. The sample's cell subset or site label, in plain terms: CD45RA+ positively selected. Receptors were obtained from a man younger than 35 in good health.

The V call is TRBV30, the J call TRBJ1-5; weak D call: TRBD1 (5 bases). The V end lost 4 bases, the J end lost 0 bases, and 10 bases lay between the germline ends. This CDR3 contains 14 residues. Germline CDR1 GTSNPN, CDR2 SVGIG (reference sequence). The CDR3 is CAWTGGSSNQPQHF. CDR3 bases: TGTGCCTGGACCGGGGGTTCTAGCAATCAGCCCCAGCATTTT. Filled out from reference TRBV30 and TRBJ1-5, the complete variable domain reads SQTIHQWPATLVQPVGSPLSLECTVEGTSNPNLYWYRQAAGRGLQLLFYSVGIGQISSEVPQNLSASRPQDRQFILSSKKLLLSDSGFYLCAWTGGSSNQPQHFGDGTRLSIL.

The chain couples TRBV5-4 to TRBJ2-2; TRBD2 matches at 15 bases. The trim removed 4 bases at V and 6 bases at J, leaving 7 bases unmatched. CDR3 size: 17 residues. Germline assignment: CDR1 SGHNT and CDR2 YYREEE (reference sequence). Written as DNA, the CDR3 is TGTGCCAGCAGCCTAGGACTAGCGGGAGGGCCGGCCGGGGAGCTGTTTTTT. Protein product: CASSLGLAGGPAGELFF. Full variable domain (missing parts from reference TRBV5-4 and TRBJ2-2): ETGVTQSPTHLIKTRGQQVTLRCSSQSGHNTVSWYQQALGQGPQFIFQYYREEENGRGNFPPRFSGLQFPNYSSELNVNALELDDSALYLCASSLGLAGGPAGELFFGEGSRLTVL.

The rearrangement joins TRBV6-7 to TRBJ1-5; unclear D gene. TRBV6-7 is identified as an open reading frame with a role that is uncertain. This CDR3 is 13 amino acids long. Trimming took 4 bases from V and 9 from J, leaving 13 bases between them. The CDR3 loop is CASSSLGRTPQHF. In DNA form, the CDR3 reads TGTGCCAGCAGTTCCCTAGGTAGGACGCCCCAGCATTTT.

This clone was detected only once. This chain uses TRBV7-9 with TRBJ2-1; 8 nucleotides align to TRBD1. Germline CDR1 SEHNR, CDR2 FQNEAQ (reference sequence). The CDR3 has 19 amino acids. Losses at the gene ends were 4 bases for V and 5 bases for J; bases not matched to a gene: 19. CDR3 in amino acids: CASSSGSPGQGRIDNEQFF. CDR3 DNA sequence: TGTGCCAGCAGCTCAGGATCCCCCGGACAGGGTAGAATCGACAATGAGCAGTTCTTC.

The chain joins TRBV30 to TRBJ2-3; TRBD2 aligns across 7 bases. The CDR3 extends over 17 amino acids. V was clipped by 0 bases and J by 4 bases; unmatched bases: 13. Germline assignment: CDR1 GTSNPN and CDR2 SVGIG (reference sequence). The CDR3 DNA reads TGTGCCTGGAGTGTAGACCGGATGAGCAGCGGGGCAGATACGCAGTATTTT. Translated, it gives CAWSVDRMSSGADTQYF.

The genes are TRBV5-5 and TRBJ1-4, with 8 bases matching TRBD1. The CDR3 runs to 17 residues. Germline lookup yields CDR1 SGHKS and CDR2 YYEKEE (reference sequence). The V and J ends lost 0 bases and 3 bases, in that order; junction bases with no gene match: 7. The CDR3 protein is CASSLGQGNVANEKLFF. CDR3 coding DNA: TGTGCCAGCAGCTTGGGACAGGGGAATGTGGCTAATGAAAAACTGTTTTTT.

The chain carries TRBV18 and TRBJ1-5; 10 nucleotides agree with TRBD1. The germline gives CDR1 KGHSH, CDR2 LQKENI. Trimming removed 6 bases from V and 6 bases from J; junction bases left unmatched: 8. The CDR3 consists of 15 residues. The CDR3 is CASSSGTGVTQPQHF. The CDR3 coding sequence is TGTGCCAGCTCTTCCGGGACAGGGGTGACTCAGCCCCAGCATTTT.

The V call is TRBV5-6, the J call TRBJ1-4, with D unresolved. The germline V gene has CDR1 SGHDT and CDR2 YYEEEE. The germline V and J ends were trimmed by 3 bases and 3 bases, with 9 bases remaining between them. The CDR3 length is 14 residues. CDR3 sequence: CASSSRGSNEKLFF. CDR3 DNA sequence: TGTGCCAGCAGCTCTCGAGGGTCTAATGAAAAACTGTTTTTT.

The genes are TRBV15 and TRBJ2-2, with 9 positions matching TRBD1. The trim removed 5 bases at V and 1 base at J, leaving 5 bases unmatched. Germline V CDR1 and CDR2: LNHNV, YYDKDF (reference sequence). The length of the CDR3 is 16 residues. This CDR3 reads CATSEGTGMNTGELFF. The CDR3 DNA is TGTGCCACCAGCGAAGGGACAGGGATGAACACCGGGGAGCTGTTTTTT.

This clone was recorded only once. The J gene is TRBJ1-1, the V gene TRBV6-1; D is undetermined. V was shortened by 2 bases and J by 11 bases, with 6 bases between the two germline ends. Germline V gene lookup returns CDR1 MNHNS and CDR2 SASEGT. This CDR3 is built from 10 residues. This CDR3 reads CASSEWGAFF. In DNA, the CDR3 is TGTGCCAGCAGTGAATGGGGTGCTTTCTTT.

The genes are TRBV30 and TRBJ1-2; D is undetermined. The CDR3 length is 11 residues. Germline-derived CDR1 and CDR2 are GTSNPN and SVGIG (reference sequence). Trimming took 3 bases from V and 13 from J, leaving 15 bases between them. Written as DNA, the CDR3 is TGTGCCTGGAGCGTTGGGCTCTTAGCCACCTTC. Its translation is CAWSVGLLATF.

This clone has only one observation. The V gene is TRBV11-2, the J gene TRBJ2-7, with 10 bases identical to TRBD2. This CDR3 is 14 amino acids long. Trimming at V came to 5 bases and at J to 2 bases, leaving 3 bases not matched to a gene. Germline values: CDR1 SGHAT, CDR2 FQNNGV. CDR3 sequence: CASSGTSEAYEQYF. The CDR3 DNA sequence: TGTGCCAGCAGCGGGACTAGCGAGGCCTACGAGCAGTACTTC.

This clone was counted a few times. The chain uses TRBV18 and TRBJ1-3; 7 bases align to TRBD1. The CDR3 contains 13 residues. Germline CDR1 is KGHSH and CDR2 is LQKENI. The V gene end was trimmed by 6 bases and the J gene end by 4 bases; junction bases not matched to a gene: 3. In DNA, the CDR3 is TGTGCCAGCTCCGAGGACAGGGGAAACACCATATATTTT. Its protein is CASSEDRGNTIYF.